The 15 T cell receptor beta chains below all came from one sample that was sequenced in a study of blood T cell repertoires in COVID-19. TCRdb's table, derived via immunoSEQ multiplex PCR, lists solely in-frame clones and lacks some. This sample has just over 250,000 clones, with about 88% found just once. Sequenced material: peripheral blood. These receptors were taken from a man between 60 and 75 years old who had recovered from COVID-19.

This clone came up once. The genes are TRBV28 and TRBJ1-4; D is unresolved. Germline V gene sequence: CDR1 MDHEN, CDR2 SYDVKM. The CDR3 totals 13 residues. The V gene lost 5 bases and the J gene lost 3 bases, with 7 bases spanning the gap. This chain's CDR3 is CASSPGSNEKLFF. CDR3 bases: TGTGCCAGCAGTCCGGGATCTAATGAAAAACTGTTTTTT.

The chain is built from TRBV14 and TRBJ2-7; D is possibly TRBD2 (6 bases). Germline CDR1 is SGHDN and CDR2 is FVKESK. The CDR3 spans 17 residues. The V end lost 0 bases, the J end lost 2 bases, and 17 bases lay between the germline ends. The CDR3 nucleotides are TGTGCCAGCAGCCAAGATGTTAGGGCGGGACCAACCTACGAGCAGTACTTC. This translates into CASSQDVRAGPTYEQYF.

To note about this clone: At the DNA level, this CDR3 is encoded by other sequences in the same sample as well. The chain carries TRBV28 and TRBJ2-7, with D hard to call. This CDR3 comprises 12 residues. Germline CDR1 and CDR2: MDHEN and SYDVKM. Trimming took 3 bases from V and 3 from J, leaving 6 bases between them. The DNA for the CDR3 is TGTGCCAGCAGTTTCCAAAACTACGAGCAGTACTTC. Its protein is CASSFQNYEQYF.

The gene calls are TRBV7-2 and TRBJ2-2; 11 bases match TRBD2. This CDR3 spans 16 amino acids. Germline values: CDR1 SGHTA, CDR2 FQGNSA. The ends lost 5 bases at V and 3 bases at J; junction bases unmatched: 5. For the CDR3, the DNA is TGTGCCAGCAGCCCTCCTAGCGGGGGGTACACCGGGGAGCTGTTTTTT. This translates into CASSPPSGGYTGELFF.

The CDR3 coding sequence is TGTGCCAGCAGCTCGCGAGGGACAGAGAATCAGCCCCAGCATTTT. It is translated as CASSSRGTENQPQHF. This chain uses TRBV7-3 with TRBJ1-5; TRBD1 aligns across 7 bases. The CDR3 has 15 residues. CDR1 and CDR2 from the germline V gene are SGHTA and FQGTGA. The trim removed 4 bases at V and 4 bases at J, leaving 7 bases unmatched.

The chain links TRBV6-5 to TRBJ1-5; 9 bases are a match to TRBD1. The CDR3 loop spans 13 amino acids. Germline CDR1 reads MNHEY; CDR2 reads SVGAGI. V shed 6 bases, J shed 7 bases, and the junction held 4 bases outside the gene matches. The CDR3: CASRTGGIQPQHF. The CDR3 DNA reads TGTGCCAGCAGGACAGGGGGGATACAGCCCCAGCATTTT.

The chain uses TRBV5-5 and TRBJ2-3, with 7 bases identical to TRBD1. V shed 0 bases and J 3 bases; nucleotides not matched to a gene: 4. The CDR3 is made up of 15 amino acids. Germline CDR1 reads SGHKS; CDR2 reads YYEKEE (reference sequence). CDR3 DNA sequence: TGTGCCAGCAGCTTGGCCCAGACAGGGACAGATACGCAGTATTTT. Translation gives CASSLAQTGTDTQYF.

This clone was recorded once. The genes are TRBV20-1 and TRBJ1-1; D perhaps matches TRBD1 (6 bases). The CDR3 extends over 11 amino acids. The germline V gene encodes CDR1 DFQATT and CDR2 SNEGSKA (reference sequence). V lost 7 bases to trimming and J lost 11 bases, with 17 bases between them. In DNA, the CDR3 is TGCAGTGTTTCCAGGGGTTCGGATGCTTTCTTT. Its translation is CSVSRGSDAFF.

The table lists this clone with a few counts. V and J are TRBV19 and TRBJ1-6, with a weak D call TRBD1 (5 bases). The CDR3 contains 15 residues. Germline V lookup: CDR1 LNHDA, CDR2 SQIVND (reference sequence). Trimming left V 8 bases short and J 2 bases short, with 13 bases between. Written as DNA, the CDR3 is TGTGCCAGTGCCCCTGGCAGGGCCTATAATTCACCCCTCCACTTT. It yields the protein CASAPGRAYNSPLHF.

DNA for the CDR3: TGTGCCAGTCGGGAGCAGGGGGCCGCCGTGACTGAAGCTTTCTTT. Protein: CASREQGAAVTEAFF. The V gene is TRBV2, the J gene TRBJ1-1, with 8 bases fitting TRBD1. V was pared by 9 bases and J by 5 bases, with 14 bases of the junction left unmatched. This CDR3 is built from 15 residues. Germline CDR1 SNHLY, CDR2 FYNNEI.

The rearrangement links TRBV7-3 to TRBJ2-2, with 7 nucleotides matching TRBD1. The CDR3 covers 13 residues. Germline V lookup: CDR1 SGHTA, CDR2 FQGTGA. Trimming cost V 4 bases and J 6 bases; bases outside gene matches: 2. CDR3 in amino acids: CASSSTGSGELFF. CDR3 DNA sequence: TGTGCCAGCAGCTCGACAGGGTCCGGGGAGCTGTTTTTT. Complete variable domain (other parts from reference TRBV7-3 and TRBJ2-2): GAGVSQTPSNKVTEKGKYVELRCDPISGHTALYWYRQSLGQGPEFLIYFQGTGAADDSGLPNDRFFAVRPEGSVSTLKIQRTERGDSAVYLCASSSTGSGELFFGEGSRLTVL.

Here the CDR3 reads CASSPTGQTMGNQPQHF. CDR3 DNA: TGTGCCAGCTCACCTACGGGACAGACCATGGGCAATCAGCCCCAGCATTTT. V is TRBV18 and J is TRBJ1-5, with 7 bases aligning to TRBD1. Germline trimming cut 3 bases from V and 2 bases from J; bases unmatched to any gene: 10. CDR3 length: 17 amino acids. Per the germline V gene, CDR1 is KGHSH and CDR2 is LQKENI. Using reference TRBV18 and TRBJ1-5 for the parts outside the CDR3, the full variable domain is NAGVMQNPRHLVRRRGQEARLRCSPMKGHSHVYWYRQLPEEGLKFMVYLQKENIIDESGMPKERFSAEFPKEGPSILRIQQVVRGDSAAYFCASSPTGQTMGNQPQHFGDGTRLSIL.

This chain links TRBV5-1 with TRBJ2-7; a weak D match, TRBD2 (5 bases). The V end was cut by 2 bases, the J end by 1 base, with 16 bases between. The CDR3 has 16 residues. CDR1 is SGHRS, CDR2 YFSETQ, per germline. For the CDR3, the DNA is TGCGCCAGCAGCTTTGACCCGTACCCGGGGTCCTACGAGCAGTACTTC. It yields the protein CASSFDPYPGSYEQYF.

The V call is TRBV5-4, the J call TRBJ2-1, with 8 bases identical to TRBD1. The CDR3 is made up of 20 amino acids. Trimming took 4 bases from V and 1 from J; bases not matched to a gene: 19. Germline-derived CDR1 and CDR2 are SGHNT and YYREEE (reference sequence). CDR3 sequence reads: CASSAPPKLTGTGSYNEQFF. DNA for the CDR3: TGTGCCAGCAGCGCACCCCCAAAGCTTACCGGGACAGGATCCTACAATGAGCAGTTCTTC.

V usage is TRBV5-1 and J usage is TRBJ2-3; D is unresolved. V was trimmed by 2 bases and J by 3 bases, leaving 7 bases between them. This CDR3 is built from 13 residues. Germline V CDR1 and CDR2: SGHRS, YFSETQ. CDR3 region: CASSLHRTDTQYF. CDR3 nucleotides: TGCGCCAGCAGCTTACACCGTACAGATACGCAGTATTTT.